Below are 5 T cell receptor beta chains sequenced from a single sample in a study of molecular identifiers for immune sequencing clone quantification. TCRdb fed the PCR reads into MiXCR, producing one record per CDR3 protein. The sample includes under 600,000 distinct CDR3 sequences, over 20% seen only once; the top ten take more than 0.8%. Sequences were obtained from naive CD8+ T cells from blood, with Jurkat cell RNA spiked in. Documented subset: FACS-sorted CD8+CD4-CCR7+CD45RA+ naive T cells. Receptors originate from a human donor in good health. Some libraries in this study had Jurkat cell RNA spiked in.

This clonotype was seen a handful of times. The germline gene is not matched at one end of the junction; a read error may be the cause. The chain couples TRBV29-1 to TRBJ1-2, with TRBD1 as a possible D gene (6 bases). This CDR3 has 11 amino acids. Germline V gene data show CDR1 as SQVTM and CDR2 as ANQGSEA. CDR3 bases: TGCAGCGCGGACAGAGGCTATGGCTACCCCTTC. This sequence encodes CSADRGYGYPF.

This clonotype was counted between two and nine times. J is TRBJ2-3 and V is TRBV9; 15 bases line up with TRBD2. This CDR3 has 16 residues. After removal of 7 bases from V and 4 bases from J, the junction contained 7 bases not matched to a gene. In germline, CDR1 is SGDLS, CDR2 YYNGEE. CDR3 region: CASEGLAGGPSDTQYF. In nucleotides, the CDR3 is TGTGCCAGCGAAGGACTAGCGGGAGGGCCGTCAGATACGCAGTATTTT.

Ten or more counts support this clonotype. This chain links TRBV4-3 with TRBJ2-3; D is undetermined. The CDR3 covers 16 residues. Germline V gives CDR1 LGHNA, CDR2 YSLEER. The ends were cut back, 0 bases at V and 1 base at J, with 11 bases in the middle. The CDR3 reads CASSQEGRIRTDTQYF. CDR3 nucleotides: TGCGCCAGCAGCCAAGAAGGGCGGATACGCACAGATACGCAGTATTTT.

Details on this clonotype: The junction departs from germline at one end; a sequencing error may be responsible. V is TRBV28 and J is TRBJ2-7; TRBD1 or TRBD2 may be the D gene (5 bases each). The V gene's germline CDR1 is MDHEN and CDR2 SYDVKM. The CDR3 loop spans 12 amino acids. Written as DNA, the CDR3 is TGTGCCGGCAGTTTACCCGGGGACGAGCGGTACTTC. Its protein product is CAGSLPGDERYF.

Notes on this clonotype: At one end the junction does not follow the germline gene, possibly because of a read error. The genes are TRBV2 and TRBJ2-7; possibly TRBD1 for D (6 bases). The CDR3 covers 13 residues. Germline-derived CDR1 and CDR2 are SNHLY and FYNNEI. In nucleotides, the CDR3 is TGTGCCGGCAGTGCCAGGGACACCTACGAGCAGTACTTC. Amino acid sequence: CAGSARDTYEQYF.